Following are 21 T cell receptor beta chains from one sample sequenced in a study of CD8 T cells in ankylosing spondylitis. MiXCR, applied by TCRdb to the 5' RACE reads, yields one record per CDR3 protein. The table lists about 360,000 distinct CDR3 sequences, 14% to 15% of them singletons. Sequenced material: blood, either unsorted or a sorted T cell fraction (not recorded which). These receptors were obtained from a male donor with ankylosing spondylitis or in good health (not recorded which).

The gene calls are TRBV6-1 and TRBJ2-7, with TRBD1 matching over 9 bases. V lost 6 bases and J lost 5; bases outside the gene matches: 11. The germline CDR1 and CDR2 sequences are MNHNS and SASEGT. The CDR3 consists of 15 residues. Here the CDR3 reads CASRSLRDRADEQYF. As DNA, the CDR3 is TGTGCCAGCAGGTCTCTTCGGGACAGGGCGGACGAGCAGTACTTC.

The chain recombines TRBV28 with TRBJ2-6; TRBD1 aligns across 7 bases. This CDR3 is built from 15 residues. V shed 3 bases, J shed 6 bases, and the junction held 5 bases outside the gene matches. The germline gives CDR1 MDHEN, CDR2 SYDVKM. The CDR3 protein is CASSLTDRVANVLTF. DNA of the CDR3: TGTGCCAGCAGTTTGACAGACAGGGTGGCCAACGTCCTGACTTTC.

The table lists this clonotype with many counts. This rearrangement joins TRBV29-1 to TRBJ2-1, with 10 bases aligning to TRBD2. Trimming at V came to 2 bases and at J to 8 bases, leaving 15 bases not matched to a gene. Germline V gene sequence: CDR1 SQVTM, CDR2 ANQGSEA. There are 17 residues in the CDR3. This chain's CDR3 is CSVETGSRSGRFHEQFF. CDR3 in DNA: TGCAGCGTTGAAACAGGCAGTCGTAGCGGGAGGTTCCATGAGCAGTTCTTC.

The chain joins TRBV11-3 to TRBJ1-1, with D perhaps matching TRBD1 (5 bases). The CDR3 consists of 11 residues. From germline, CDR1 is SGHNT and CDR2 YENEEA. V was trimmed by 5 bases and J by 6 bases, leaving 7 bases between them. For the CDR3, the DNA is TGTGCCAGCAGCCGGACATCTGAAGCTTTCTTT. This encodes CASSRTSEAFF. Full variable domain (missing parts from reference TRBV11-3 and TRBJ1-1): EAGVVQSPRYKIIEKKQPVAFWCNPISGHNTLYWYLQNLGQGPELLIRYENEEAVDDSQLPKDRFSAERLKGVDSTLKIQPAELGDSAVYLCASSRTSEAFFGQGTRLTVV.

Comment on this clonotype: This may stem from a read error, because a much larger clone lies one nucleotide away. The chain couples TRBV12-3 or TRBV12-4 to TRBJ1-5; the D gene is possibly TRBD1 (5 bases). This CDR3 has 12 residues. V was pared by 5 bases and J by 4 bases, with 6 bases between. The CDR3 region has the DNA TGTGCCAGCAGTGGGGGGAATCAGCCCCAGCATTTT. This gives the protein CASSGGNQPQHF.

The CDR3 coding sequence is TGTGCCAGCGGGGGACAGGGTGAGGCCAAAAACATTCAGTACTTC. Its protein is CASGGQGEAKNIQYF. The J gene is TRBJ2-4, the V gene TRBV6-1; 9 positions match TRBD1. This CDR3 contains 15 residues. The ends lost 8 bases at V and 1 base at J; junction bases unmatched: 6. In germline, CDR1 is MNHNS, CDR2 SASEGT.

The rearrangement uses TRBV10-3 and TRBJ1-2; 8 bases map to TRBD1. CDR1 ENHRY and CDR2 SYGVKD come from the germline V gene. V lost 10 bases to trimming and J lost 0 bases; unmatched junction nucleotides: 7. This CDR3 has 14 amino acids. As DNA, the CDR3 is TGTGCCAGCAACCGGGACAGGACTAACTATGGCTACACCTTC. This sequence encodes CASNRDRTNYGYTF.

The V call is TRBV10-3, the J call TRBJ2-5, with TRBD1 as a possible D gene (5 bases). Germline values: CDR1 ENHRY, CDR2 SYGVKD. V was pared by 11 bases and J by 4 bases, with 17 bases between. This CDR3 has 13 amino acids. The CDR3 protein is CAPARTTGETQYF. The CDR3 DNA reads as TGTGCCCCAGCAAGGACAACAGGAGAGACCCAGTACTTC.

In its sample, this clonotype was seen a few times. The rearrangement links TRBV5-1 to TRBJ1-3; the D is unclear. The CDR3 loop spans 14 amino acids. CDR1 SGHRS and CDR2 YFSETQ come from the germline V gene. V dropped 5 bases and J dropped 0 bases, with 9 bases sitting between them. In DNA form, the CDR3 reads TGCGCCAGCAGGGACGGTCCCTCTGGAAACACCATATATTTT. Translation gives CASRDGPSGNTIYF.

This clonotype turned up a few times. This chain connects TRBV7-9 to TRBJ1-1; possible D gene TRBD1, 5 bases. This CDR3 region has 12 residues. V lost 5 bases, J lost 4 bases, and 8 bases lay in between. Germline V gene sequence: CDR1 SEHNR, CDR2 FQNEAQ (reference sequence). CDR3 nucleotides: TGTGCCAGCAGCAATAGGGGCACTGAAGCTTTCTTT. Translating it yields CASSNRGTEAFF.

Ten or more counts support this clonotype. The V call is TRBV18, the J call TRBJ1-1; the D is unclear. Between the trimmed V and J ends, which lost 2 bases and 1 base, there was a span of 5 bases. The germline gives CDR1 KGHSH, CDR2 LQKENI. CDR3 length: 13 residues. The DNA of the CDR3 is TGTGCCAGCTCACCAAAACCGAACACTGAAGCTTTCTTT. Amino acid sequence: CASSPKPNTEAFF. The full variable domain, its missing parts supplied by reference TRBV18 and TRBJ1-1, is NAGVMQNPRHLVRRRGQEARLRCSPMKGHSHVYWYRQLPEEGLKFMVYLQKENIIDESGMPKERFSAEFPKEGPSILRIQQVVRGDSAAYFCASSPKPNTEAFFGQGTRLTVV.

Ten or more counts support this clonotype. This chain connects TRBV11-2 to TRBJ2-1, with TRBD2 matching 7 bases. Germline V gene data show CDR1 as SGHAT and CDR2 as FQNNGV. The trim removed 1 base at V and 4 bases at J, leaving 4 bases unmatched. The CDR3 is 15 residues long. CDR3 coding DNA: TGTGCCAGCAGCTTAGGGGGGAGGGTTTACAATGAGCAGTTCTTC. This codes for CASSLGGRVYNEQFF.

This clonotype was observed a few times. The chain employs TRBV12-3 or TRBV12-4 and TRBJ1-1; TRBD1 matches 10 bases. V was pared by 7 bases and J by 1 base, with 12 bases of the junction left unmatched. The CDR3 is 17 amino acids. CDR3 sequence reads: CASTIFPGQGKNTEAFF. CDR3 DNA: TGTGCCAGCACCATATTCCCGGGACAGGGGAAGAACACTGAAGCTTTCTTT.

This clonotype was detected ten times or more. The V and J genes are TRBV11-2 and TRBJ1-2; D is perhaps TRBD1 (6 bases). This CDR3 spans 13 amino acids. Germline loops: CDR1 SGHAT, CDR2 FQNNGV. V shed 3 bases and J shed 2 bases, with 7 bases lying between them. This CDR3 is CASSFDRNYGYTF. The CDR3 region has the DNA TGTGCCAGCAGCTTCGACAGGAACTATGGCTACACCTTC. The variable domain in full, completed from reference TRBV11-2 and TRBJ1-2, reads EAGVAQSPRYKIIEKRQSVAFWCNPISGHATLYWYQQILGQGPKLLIQFQNNGVVDDSQLPKDRFSAERLKGVDSTLKIQPAKLEDSAVYLCASSFDRNYGYTFGSGTRLTVV.

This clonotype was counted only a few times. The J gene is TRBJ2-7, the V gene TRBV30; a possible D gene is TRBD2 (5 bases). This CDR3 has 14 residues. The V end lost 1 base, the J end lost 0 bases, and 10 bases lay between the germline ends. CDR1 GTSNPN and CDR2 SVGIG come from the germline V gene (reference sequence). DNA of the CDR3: TGTGCCTGGAGTGAAAGCGGAAGCTCCTACGAGCAGTACTTC. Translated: CAWSESGSSYEQYF.

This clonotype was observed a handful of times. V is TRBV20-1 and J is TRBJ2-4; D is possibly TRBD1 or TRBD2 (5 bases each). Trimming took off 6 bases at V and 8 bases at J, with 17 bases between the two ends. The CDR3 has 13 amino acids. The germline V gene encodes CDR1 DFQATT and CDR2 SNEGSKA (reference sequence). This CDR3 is CSASESPGHIQYF. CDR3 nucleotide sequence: TGCAGTGCAAGTGAAAGTCCGGGACACATTCAGTACTTC.

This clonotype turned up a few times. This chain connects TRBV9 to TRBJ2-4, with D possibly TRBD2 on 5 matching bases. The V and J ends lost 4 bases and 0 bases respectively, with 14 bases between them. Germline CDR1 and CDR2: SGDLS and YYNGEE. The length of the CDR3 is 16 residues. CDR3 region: CASSPGPGVAKNIQYF. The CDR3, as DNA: TGTGCCAGCAGCCCAGGCCCCGGGGTAGCCAAAAACATTCAGTACTTC.

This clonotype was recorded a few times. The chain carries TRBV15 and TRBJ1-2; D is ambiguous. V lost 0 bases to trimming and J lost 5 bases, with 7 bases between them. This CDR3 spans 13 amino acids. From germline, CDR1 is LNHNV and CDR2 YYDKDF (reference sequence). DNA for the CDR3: TGTGCCACCAGCAGAGATTCGGGGTATGGCTACACCTTC. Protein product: CATSRDSGYGYTF.

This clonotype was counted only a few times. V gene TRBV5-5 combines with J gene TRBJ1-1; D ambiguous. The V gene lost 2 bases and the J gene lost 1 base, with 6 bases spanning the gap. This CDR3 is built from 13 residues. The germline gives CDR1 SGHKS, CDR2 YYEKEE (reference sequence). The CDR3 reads CASSFIGNTEAFF. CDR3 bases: TGTGCCAGCAGCTTCATCGGGAACACTGAAGCTTTCTTT.

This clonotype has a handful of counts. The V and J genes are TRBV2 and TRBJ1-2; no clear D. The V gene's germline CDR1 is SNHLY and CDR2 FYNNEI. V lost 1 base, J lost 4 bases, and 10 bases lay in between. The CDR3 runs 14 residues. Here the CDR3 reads CASSEDGTVYGYTF. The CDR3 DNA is TGTGCCAGCAGTGAAGATGGCACGGTCTATGGCTACACCTTC.

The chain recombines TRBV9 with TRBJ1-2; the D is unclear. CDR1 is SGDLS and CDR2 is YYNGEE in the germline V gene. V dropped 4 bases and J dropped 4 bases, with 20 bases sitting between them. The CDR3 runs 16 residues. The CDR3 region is CASSPAHPRDAYGYTF. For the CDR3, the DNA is TGTGCCAGCAGCCCAGCCCATCCCCGGGATGCCTATGGCTACACCTTC.